Listed below are T cell receptor beta chains from one sample, sequenced in a study of blood T cell repertoires in COVID-19. Assay: immunoSEQ multiplex PCR; the TCRdb copy retains only in-frame clones and omits some. The sample includes a few hundred thousand clones, about 88% of them seen just once. Sequenced input: peripheral blood. These receptors were collected from a man younger than 35 with active or convalescent COVID-19. CDR3s include the opening cysteine and the closing phenylalanine or tryptophan. Fields, in order: V gene, J gene, clone size, D gene, CDR3 DNA, CDR3 protein. A D gene is named only where the DNA matches it firmly. Rows may omit the clone size; those that give it use once, few, many or a size class.

V gene: TRBV27; J gene: TRBJ2-6; clone size: -; D gene: -; CDR3 DNA: TGTGCCAGCAGTTCCCTCTCCTCCGGTGGGGCCAACGTCCTGACTTTC; CDR3 protein: CASSSLSSGGANVLTF
V gene: TRBV19; J gene: TRBJ1-4; clone size: -; D gene: -; CDR3 DNA: TGTGCCAGTAGTACGGGGGAGAATTTTGGATACGAAAAACTGTTTTTT; CDR3 protein: CASSTGENFGYEKLFF
V gene: TRBV7-9; J gene: TRBJ2-4; clone size: -; D gene: -; CDR3 DNA: TGTGCCAGCAGCCCGCACGGTGACATTCAGTACTTC; CDR3 protein: CASSPHGDIQYF
V gene: TRBV4-2; J gene: TRBJ1-2; clone size: -; D gene: -; CDR3 DNA: TGTGCCAGCAGCCTATCAACAGGGAGCCATGGCTACACCTTC; CDR3 protein: CASSLSTGSHGYTF
V gene: TRBV7-2; J gene: TRBJ2-5; clone size: -; D gene: -; CDR3 DNA: TGTGCCAGCAGTACAAGGACTGGAAAGGAGACCCAGTACTTC; CDR3 protein: CASSTRTGKETQYF
V gene: TRBV7-2; J gene: TRBJ2-7; clone size: once; D gene: TRBD2; CDR3 DNA: TGTGCCAGCAGAACCAAGGGACTAGCGTTCAACGAGCAGTACTTC; CDR3 protein: CASRTKGLAFNEQYF
V gene: TRBV7-2; J gene: TRBJ2-4; clone size: -; D gene: TRBD2; CDR3 DNA: TGTGCCAGCAGCTTAAGACTAGCGCAAAACATTCAGTACTTC; CDR3 protein: CASSLRLAQNIQYF
V gene: TRBV24-1; J gene: TRBJ2-1; clone size: -; D gene: TRBD1; CDR3 DNA: TGTGCCACCAGTGAAGGGACAGCCGACAATGAGCAGTTCTTC; CDR3 protein: CATSEGTADNEQFF
V gene: TRBV30; J gene: TRBJ2-2; clone size: -; D gene: TRBD1; CDR3 DNA: TGTGCCTGGGGGACAGTGGCCGGGGAGCTGTTTTTT; CDR3 protein: CAWGTVAGELFF
V gene: TRBV19; J gene: TRBJ1-5; clone size: -; D gene: TRBD1; CDR3 DNA: TGTGCCAGTAGTTCCCTAGGGACAGGGGGTGGTCGTCAGCCCCAGCATTTT; CDR3 protein: CASSSLGTGGGRQPQHF
V gene: TRBV28; J gene: TRBJ2-7; clone size: -; D gene: -; CDR3 DNA: TGTGCCAGCAGTTTAGGAGGGGACTACGAGCAGTACTTC; CDR3 protein: CASSLGGDYEQYF
V gene: TRBV6-2/TRBV6-3; J gene: TRBJ2-7; clone size: -; D gene: -; CDR3 DNA: TGTGCCAGCAGCCACGAGCGGCACTACGAGCAGTACTTC; CDR3 protein: CASSHERHYEQYF
V gene: TRBV12-5; J gene: TRBJ1-5; clone size: -; D gene: -; CDR3 DNA: TGTGCTAGTGGGCGGAATCAGCCCCAGCATTTT; CDR3 protein: CASGRNQPQHF
V gene: TRBV19; J gene: TRBJ2-3; clone size: -; D gene: TRBD2; CDR3 DNA: TGTGCCAGTAGTACCCTAGCGGGGGCTAGCACAGATACGCAGTATTTT; CDR3 protein: CASSTLAGASTDTQYF
V gene: TRBV6-4; J gene: TRBJ2-3; clone size: -; D gene: TRBD2; CDR3 DNA: TGTGCCAGCAGTCTAGCGGGGGGCACAGATACGCAGTATTTT; CDR3 protein: CASSLAGGTDTQYF
V gene: TRBV9; J gene: TRBJ2-3; clone size: -; D gene: TRBD2; CDR3 DNA: TGTGCCAGCAGCCTCAGACTAGCGGTAGATACGCAGTATTTT; CDR3 protein: CASSLRLAVDTQYF
V gene: TRBV19; J gene: TRBJ1-5; clone size: -; D gene: -; CDR3 DNA: TGTGCCAGTAGTATATTAGAGGGCCAGCCCCAGCATTTT; CDR3 protein: CASSILEGQPQHF
V gene: TRBV6-5; J gene: TRBJ1-6; clone size: -; D gene: -; CDR3 DNA: TGTGCCAGCGGGTGGGAGGCGGATTCACCCCTCCACTTT; CDR3 protein: CASGWEADSPLHF
V gene: TRBV28; J gene: TRBJ1-5; clone size: -; D gene: TRBD1; CDR3 DNA: TGTGCCAGCAGTTCGGGACAGGGTCATCAGCCCCAGCATTTT; CDR3 protein: CASSSGQGHQPQHF
V gene: TRBV10-3; J gene: TRBJ2-7; clone size: few; D gene: -; CDR3 DNA: TGTGCCATCAGTGTACGCGGGCATGACGAGCAGTACTTC; CDR3 protein: CAISVRGHDEQYF
V gene: TRBV3-1/TRBV3-2; J gene: TRBJ2-3; clone size: -; D gene: -; CDR3 DNA: TGTGCCAGCAGCCCGGACAGCGACCAAGATACGCAGTATTTT; CDR3 protein: CASSPDSDQDTQYF
V gene: TRBV3-1/TRBV3-2; J gene: TRBJ2-7; clone size: -; D gene: -; CDR3 DNA: TGTGCCAGCAGCCAAGGTCCAGGATCCTACGAGCAGTACTTC; CDR3 protein: CASSQGPGSYEQYF
V gene: TRBV5-1; J gene: TRBJ1-1; clone size: -; D gene: -; CDR3 DNA: TGCGCCAGCAGCCTTGACGGGGGGAACACTGAAGCTTTCTTT; CDR3 protein: CASSLDGGNTEAFF
V gene: TRBV5-1; J gene: TRBJ1-1; clone size: once; D gene: -; CDR3 DNA: TGCGCCAGCAGATCCTTGGAGATCACTGAAGCTTTCTTT; CDR3 protein: CASRSLEITEAFF
V gene: TRBV3-1/TRBV3-2; J gene: TRBJ2-7; clone size: -; D gene: TRBD1; CDR3 DNA: TGTGCCGTTTCCCGGGACAGGTACGCCTACGAGCAGTACTTC; CDR3 protein: CAVSRDRYAYEQYF
V gene: TRBV21-1; J gene: TRBJ2-5; clone size: -; D gene: -; CDR3 DNA: TGTGCCAGCAGCCGCAGGGGACAAGGCGAGACCCAGTACTTC; CDR3 protein: CASSRRGQGETQYF
V gene: TRBV12-3/TRBV12-4; J gene: TRBJ1-5; clone size: -; D gene: -; CDR3 DNA: TGTGCCAGCAGTTTTCTGCGGGATCAGCCCCAGCATTTT; CDR3 protein: CASSFLRDQPQHF
V gene: TRBV29-1; J gene: TRBJ1-3; clone size: -; D gene: -; CDR3 DNA: TGCAGCGTTGGAATGGGGCTCTCTGGAAACACCATATATTTT; CDR3 protein: CSVGMGLSGNTIYF
V gene: TRBV6-5; J gene: TRBJ1-2; clone size: -; D gene: TRBD1; CDR3 DNA: TGTGCCAGCATGAAGTATCAGGGGGATGGCTACACCTTC; CDR3 protein: CASMKYQGDGYTF
V gene: TRBV24-1; J gene: TRBJ1-5; clone size: -; D gene: TRBD1; CDR3 DNA: TGTGCCACCAGTGGGACAGGGAATAATCAGCCCCAGCATTTT; CDR3 protein: CATSGTGNNQPQHF
V gene: TRBV28; J gene: TRBJ1-1; clone size: -; D gene: -; CDR3 DNA: TGTGCCGCCGGAGGGAGGATGAACACTGAAGCTTTCTTT; CDR3 protein: CAAGGRMNTEAFF
V gene: TRBV7-2; J gene: TRBJ2-1; clone size: -; D gene: -; CDR3 DNA: TGTGCCAGCAGACCCCCCAACGGCAATGAGCAGTTCTTC; CDR3 protein: CASRPPNGNEQFF
V gene: TRBV5-1; J gene: TRBJ1-2; clone size: few; D gene: TRBD1; CDR3 DNA: TGCGCCAGCAGCTGGGACAGGGTATCTGGCTACACCTTC; CDR3 protein: CASSWDRVSGYTF
V gene: TRBV11-3; J gene: TRBJ2-7; clone size: -; D gene: TRBD2; CDR3 DNA: TGTGCCAGCAGCTTGGAGGGACTAGCGGGAAGCGAGCAGTACTTC; CDR3 protein: CASSLEGLAGSEQYF
V gene: TRBV5-3; J gene: TRBJ1-3; clone size: -; D gene: TRBD1; CDR3 DNA: TGTGCCAGAAGCCGGGACAGGAGCTCTGGAAACACCATATATTTT; CDR3 protein: CARSRDRSSGNTIYF
V gene: TRBV6-5; J gene: TRBJ2-7; clone size: -; D gene: -; CDR3 DNA: TGTGCCACCTGGGGGGGACACCTTGGCGAGCAGTACTTC; CDR3 protein: CATWGGHLGEQYF
V gene: TRBV7-3; J gene: TRBJ2-7; clone size: -; D gene: -; CDR3 DNA: TGTGCCAGCAGCCCCTCCGGCGGCTCCTACGAGCAGTACTTC; CDR3 protein: CASSPSGGSYEQYF
V gene: TRBV3-1/TRBV3-2; J gene: TRBJ1-1; clone size: -; D gene: -; CDR3 DNA: TGTGCCAGCAGCCAAGTGAGGGGAGGAACTGAAGCTTTCTTT; CDR3 protein: CASSQVRGGTEAFF
V gene: TRBV2; J gene: TRBJ1-5; clone size: -; D gene: TRBD1; CDR3 DNA: TGTGCCAGCAGCGACAGGGAGGCAAGGAGTCAGCCCCAGCATTTT; CDR3 protein: CASSDREARSQPQHF
V gene: TRBV4-2; J gene: TRBJ2-3; clone size: -; D gene: -; CDR3 DNA: TGTGCCAGCAGCCAAGATTCATTGGATACGCAGTATTTT; CDR3 protein: CASSQDSLDTQYF
V gene: TRBV9; J gene: TRBJ2-3; clone size: -; D gene: TRBD2; CDR3 DNA: TGTGCCAGCAGCCTTACTAGCGGGGTGATCACAGATACGCAGTATTTT; CDR3 protein: CASSLTSGVITDTQYF
V gene: TRBV6-5; J gene: TRBJ1-1; clone size: -; D gene: -; CDR3 DNA: TGTGCCAGCAGCAATTCTCGGGGGAACACTGAAGCTTTCTTT; CDR3 protein: CASSNSRGNTEAFF
V gene: TRBV11-3; J gene: TRBJ1-4; clone size: once; D gene: TRBD1; CDR3 DNA: TGTGCCAGCAGCCAGGACAGGGAGGATGAAAAACTGTTTTTT; CDR3 protein: CASSQDREDEKLFF
V gene: TRBV28; J gene: TRBJ1-6; clone size: -; D gene: -; CDR3 DNA: TGTGCCAGCAGCGGGTGGTTGAACTCACCCCTCCACTTT; CDR3 protein: CASSGWLNSPLHF
V gene: TRBV5-1; J gene: TRBJ2-3; clone size: -; D gene: TRBD1; CDR3 DNA: TGCGCCAGCAGCTTGGCGGGGACAGGGGAGGCAGATACGCAGTATTTT; CDR3 protein: CASSLAGTGEADTQYF
V gene: TRBV7-2; J gene: TRBJ1-6; clone size: -; D gene: TRBD1; CDR3 DNA: TGTGCCAGCAGCTTCGGACAGGGGGCTGGATCACCCCTCCACTTT; CDR3 protein: CASSFGQGAGSPLHF
V gene: TRBV7-9; J gene: TRBJ1-5; clone size: -; D gene: -; CDR3 DNA: TGTGCCAGCAGCTCGGGAGATCAGCCCCAGCATTTT; CDR3 protein: CASSSGDQPQHF